A single sample gave rise to the 26 T cell receptor beta chains below, sequenced in a study of regulatory T cells in long-lasting Graves disease. For TCR beta, libraries came from iRepertoire HTBI primers and Arm-PCR of CDR3 regions. A single record per CDR3 protein comes from TCRdb applying MiXCR to the multiplex PCR reads. The sample shows 200,000 to 250,000 distinct CDR3 sequences, approximately 20% of them seen only once. As to time point: newly diagnosed GD, antithyroid drugs for less than 3 months. RNA extracted from PBMCs served as the sequencing template. The sample consisted of peripheral blood mononuclear cells (PBMCs), taken at new diagnosis, from a patient treated with antithyroid drugs. The source of these receptors is a female donor with Graves disease.

This clonotype has just a few counts. This sequence joins TRBV6-1 and TRBJ1-5, with 11 positions matching TRBD1. CDR1 and CDR2 (germline): MNHNS, SASEGT. V trimming: 4 bases; J trimming: 9 bases; junction bases outside the gene matches: 8. The CDR3 is made up of 15 amino acids. The CDR3 DNA is TGTGCCAGCAGTGGGGGACAGGGGGGCAGAGGGCCCCAGCATTTT. It codes for CASSGGQGGRGPQHF.

This clonotype was seen repeatedly, ten times or more. The chain recombines TRBV20-1 with TRBJ2-3; the match to TRBD2 covers 9 bases. Germline V gene data show CDR1 as DFQATT and CDR2 as SNEGSKA (reference sequence). The CDR3 runs 15 residues. Trimming cost V 3 bases and J 5 bases; bases outside gene matches: 9. The CDR3 bases are TGCAGTGCTAGGTCCAGCGGGAGGCCAGGAGATACGCAGTATTTT. This codes for CSARSSGRPGDTQYF.

This clonotype was observed a few times. V usage is TRBV20-1 and J usage is TRBJ1-1; a possible D gene is TRBD1 (5 bases). The CDR3 extends over 13 amino acids. Germline V CDR1 and CDR2: DFQATT, SNEGSKA (reference sequence). V was clipped by 2 bases and J by 1 base, with 8 bases between them. Written as DNA, the CDR3 is TGCAGTGCTAGATCGACAGCGAACACTGAAGCTTTCTTT. This translates into CSARSTANTEAFF.

This clonotype was seen many times. The rearrangement links TRBV27 to TRBJ1-2; D ambiguous. Trimming pared 2 bases from V and 4 bases from J, leaving 14 bases between. This CDR3 region has 15 residues. The germline gives CDR1 MNHEY, CDR2 SMNVEV (reference sequence). CDR3: CASSLDREKSYGYTF. The CDR3 coding sequence is TGTGCCAGCAGTTTAGATAGGGAGAAAAGCTATGGCTACACCTTC.

A remark on this clonotype: This may stem from a read error, because a much larger clone lies one nucleotide away. The chain links TRBV10-2 to TRBJ2-5; 7 positions agree with TRBD2. The CDR3 runs 15 residues. Germline CDR1 is WSHSY and CDR2 is SAAADI. The CDR3 DNA is TGCGCCAGCAGTGAAGGGACGGGAGGTGGAAGTAAGCAGCTCTTC. Protein product: CASSEGTGGGSKQLF.

This clonotype was picked up many times. The rearrangement links TRBV30 to TRBJ1-1; TRBD1 matches at 7 bases. V lost 7 bases to trimming and J lost 2 bases; unmatched junction nucleotides: 7. The CDR3 has 13 amino acids. Looked up from germline, CDR1 is GTSNPN and CDR2 is SVGIG (reference sequence). The CDR3 DNA reads TGTGCCTCCTCGACAGGGAGTAACACTGAAGCTTTCTTT. Encoded protein: CASSTGSNTEAFF.

The chain links TRBV9 to TRBJ2-1; 10 nucleotides agree with TRBD1. J was trimmed by 6 bases and V by 4 bases; bases with no gene match: 4. Germline loops: CDR1 SGDLS, CDR2 YYNGEE. The CDR3 spans 14 residues. CDR3 in amino acids: CASSPGTGANEQFF. As DNA, the CDR3 is TGTGCCAGCAGCCCTGGGACAGGGGCCAATGAGCAGTTCTTC.

This clonotype was counted many times. The rearrangement links TRBV11-2 to TRBJ2-1; no reliable D call. The CDR3 extends over 14 amino acids. Trimming stripped 5 bases from V and 2 bases from J, with 10 bases between. Germline CDR1 reads SGHAT; CDR2 reads FQNNGV. CDR3 nucleotide sequence: TGTGCCAGCAGCCCGGGCGTAACCTACAATGAGCAGTTCTTC. It specifies CASSPGVTYNEQFF.

The sample holds many counts of this clonotype. The J gene is TRBJ1-4, the V gene TRBV12-3 or TRBV12-4, with TRBD1 as a possible D gene (5 bases). V dropped 1 base and J dropped 4 bases, with 10 bases sitting between them. The CDR3 runs to 15 residues. CDR3 region: CASSLDGDLNEKLFF. The DNA for the CDR3 is TGTGCCAGCAGTTTAGACGGGGACCTTAATGAAAAACTGTTTTTT.

This clonotype was observed many times. This chain joins TRBV6-2 or TRBV6-3 and TRBJ2-3; the match to TRBD2 covers 11 bases. V was clipped by 4 bases and J by 0 bases; unmatched bases: 0. The germline V gene has CDR1 MNHEY and CDR2 SVGEGT. The CDR3 runs to 15 residues. CDR3 in amino acids: CASSSSGGSTDTQYF. For the CDR3, the DNA is TGTGCCAGCAGTTCTAGCGGGGGGAGCACAGATACGCAGTATTTT.

The chain recombines TRBV2 with TRBJ1-5, with D hard to call. The CDR3 runs 16 residues. Germline CDR1 is SNHLY and CDR2 is FYNNEI. Trimming stripped 2 bases from V and 1 base from J, with 12 bases between. The CDR3 bases are TGTGCCAGCAGTGAAATAGGTTCCGTAAGCAATCAGCCCCAGCATTTT. This encodes CASSEIGSVSNQPQHF.

This clonotype has at least ten counts. This chain uses TRBV19 with TRBJ1-2; D possibly corresponds to TRBD1 (5 bases). V was pared by 5 bases and J by 4 bases, with 17 bases between. CDR3 length: 15 amino acids. CDR1 is LNHDA and CDR2 is SQIVND in the germline V gene (reference sequence). The CDR3 nucleotides are TGTGCCAGTAGTGAAACGACAGTTTACGTCTATGGCTACACCTTC. Protein sequence: CASSETTVYVYGYTF. Filled out from reference TRBV19 and TRBJ1-2, the complete variable domain reads DGGITQSPKYLFRKEGQNVTLSCEQNLNHDAMYWYRQDPGQGLRLIYYSQIVNDFQKGDIAEGYSVSREKKESFPLTVTSAQKNPTAFYLCASSETTVYVYGYTFGSGTRLTVV.

The chain has TRBV6-1 and TRBJ1-1; 7 bases agree with TRBD1. V was pared by 5 bases and J by 5 bases, with 14 bases of the junction left unmatched. The CDR3 consists of 16 residues. CDR1 and CDR2 (germline): MNHNS, SASEGT. In DNA, the CDR3 is TGTGCCAGCAGTCCTACTTTCACAGGGGCAGGAACTGAAGCTTTCTTT. It translates to CASSPTFTGAGTEAFF.

This clonotype has just a few counts. The chain links TRBV6-2 or TRBV6-3 to TRBJ2-7, with 11 bases that match TRBD1. The CDR3 has 15 residues. V shed 6 bases, J shed 3 bases, and the junction held 7 bases outside the gene matches. Germline V CDR1 and CDR2: MNHEY, SVGEGT. The CDR3 loop is CASRRGQGALYEQYF. The CDR3 DNA sequence: TGTGCCAGCAGACGAGGACAGGGGGCACTCTACGAGCAGTACTTC.

This clonotype was detected only a few times. The chain joins TRBV20-1 to TRBJ1-1, with a weak D call TRBD1 (5 bases). V shed 0 bases and J shed 4 bases, with 15 bases lying between them. The germline V gene encodes CDR1 DFQATT and CDR2 SNEGSKA (reference sequence). This CDR3 spans 15 amino acids. The CDR3 is CSARDNLRGGTEAFF. The CDR3 DNA sequence: TGCAGTGCTAGAGATAACCTTAGGGGAGGCACTGAAGCTTTCTTT.

At least ten counts were recorded for this clonotype. A much bigger clone sits one base away, suggesting this may be a read error. The chain combines TRBV12-3 or TRBV12-4 with TRBJ1-2; TRBD1 matches 12 bases. This CDR3 contains 16 residues. V shed 4 bases and J 3 bases; nucleotides not matched to a gene: 6. CDR3 nucleotides: TGTGCCAGCAGTTCCAAGGGACAGGGGGCGGACTATGGCTACACCTTC. Its protein is CASSSKGQGADYGYTF.

This clonotype turned up a few times. The J gene is TRBJ2-7, the V gene TRBV29-1, with D possibly called TRBD1 or TRBD2 (6 bases each). V lost 3 bases and J lost 6, with 9 bases in between. Per the germline V gene, CDR1 is SQVTM and CDR2 is ANQGSEA. The CDR3 extends over 11 amino acids. The CDR3 DNA follows: TGCAGCGTTGACGGGGGCACCGAGCAGTACTTC. This translates into CSVDGGTEQYF.

This clonotype was seen at least ten times. The chain links TRBV6-1 to TRBJ1-2, with D possibly being TRBD1 (5 bases). Germline loops: CDR1 MNHNS, CDR2 SASEGT. V lost 9 bases and J lost 4, with 12 bases in between. The CDR3 totals 12 residues. The CDR3 here is CARGTAIYGYTF. The CDR3 region has the DNA TGTGCCAGGGGGACGGCAATCTATGGCTACACCTTC.

A remark on this clonotype: A read error is the likely source, as a far larger clone sits one nucleotide away. The chain combines TRBV6-2 or TRBV6-3 with TRBJ2-5, with D possibly matching TRBD1 (6 bases). CDR3 size: 14 residues. CDR1 is MNHEY and CDR2 is SVGEGT in the germline V gene. Trimming took 9 bases from V and 5 from J, leaving 19 bases between them. The CDR3 loop reads CASRTETVGETQYF. The CDR3 DNA reads as TGTGCCAGTCGGACAGAAACCGTAGGGGAGACCCAGTACTTC.

This clonotype showed up many times. V usage is TRBV2 and J usage is TRBJ1-3, with a possible D match to TRBD1 (5 bases). Between the trimmed V and J ends, which lost 7 bases and 4 bases, there was a span of 11 bases. The CDR3 is 13 residues long. Germline V gene data show CDR1 as SNHLY and CDR2 as FYNNEI. The CDR3 loop is CASMRGAGNTIYF. The CDR3 nucleotides are TGTGCCAGCATGAGGGGTGCGGGAAACACCATATATTTT.

V is TRBV7-9 and J is TRBJ1-2; D is unresolved. V was pared by 3 bases and J by 4 bases, with 6 bases between. The V gene's germline CDR1 is SEHNR and CDR2 FQNEAQ (reference sequence). The CDR3 extends over 12 amino acids. DNA for the CDR3: TGTGCCAGCAGCTTTATAGTCTATGGCTACACCTTC. Its translation: CASSFIVYGYTF.

Only a few counts were recorded for this clonotype. The V and J genes are TRBV6-4 and TRBJ2-1, with a weak D call TRBD1 (6 bases). The CDR3 is made up of 14 amino acids. Germline lookup yields CDR1 MRHNA and CDR2 SNTAGT. V lost 9 bases to trimming and J lost 2 bases, with 14 bases between them. This CDR3 reads CASQRDTTYNEQFF. The CDR3 bases are TGTGCCAGTCAAAGGGACACCACCTACAATGAGCAGTTCTTC.

This clonotype was detected ten times or more. V usage is TRBV9 and J usage is TRBJ1-1; D is perhaps TRBD1 (6 bases). Germline lookup yields CDR1 SGDLS and CDR2 YYNGEE. The CDR3 runs to 14 residues. With 4 bases removed from V and 4 bases from J, the gap between germline ends came to 14 bases. This CDR3 reads CASSTQGFGTEAFF. The CDR3 DNA follows: TGTGCCAGCAGCACCCAGGGGTTTGGCACTGAAGCTTTCTTT.

Ten or more counts support this clonotype. The chain links TRBV24-1 to TRBJ2-2, with TRBD2 identical over 7 bases. The V gene's germline CDR1 is KGHDR and CDR2 SFDVKD. CDR3 length: 18 residues. The V segment lost 4 bases and the J segment 3 bases; nucleotides outside the gene matches: 13. CDR3 nucleotide sequence: TGTGCCACCAGTGACCGTGATTACAGCGGGAAGCACACCGGGGAGCTGTTTTTT. Translating gives CATSDRDYSGKHTGELFF.

The J gene is TRBJ2-3, the V gene TRBV7-6; maybe TRBD2 (6 bases). Germline-derived CDR1 and CDR2 are SGHVS and FNYEAQ. The ends were cut back, 0 bases at V and 2 bases at J, with 15 bases in the middle. This CDR3 is 17 amino acids long. CDR3 in amino acids: CASSLALDGSITDTQYF. CDR3 coding DNA: TGTGCCAGCAGCTTAGCGCTGGACGGGAGTATCACAGATACGCAGTATTTT.

This clonotype was seen a handful of times. This rearrangement joins TRBV7-3 to TRBJ2-3; TRBD1 aligns across 8 bases. The CDR3 is made up of 14 amino acids. The germline V gene has CDR1 SGHTA and CDR2 FQGTGA. The V segment lost 3 bases and the J segment 6 bases; nucleotides outside the gene matches: 5. This chain's CDR3 is CASSLGQVQDTQYF. DNA for the CDR3: TGTGCCAGCAGCTTGGGACAGGTCCAGGATACGCAGTATTTT.